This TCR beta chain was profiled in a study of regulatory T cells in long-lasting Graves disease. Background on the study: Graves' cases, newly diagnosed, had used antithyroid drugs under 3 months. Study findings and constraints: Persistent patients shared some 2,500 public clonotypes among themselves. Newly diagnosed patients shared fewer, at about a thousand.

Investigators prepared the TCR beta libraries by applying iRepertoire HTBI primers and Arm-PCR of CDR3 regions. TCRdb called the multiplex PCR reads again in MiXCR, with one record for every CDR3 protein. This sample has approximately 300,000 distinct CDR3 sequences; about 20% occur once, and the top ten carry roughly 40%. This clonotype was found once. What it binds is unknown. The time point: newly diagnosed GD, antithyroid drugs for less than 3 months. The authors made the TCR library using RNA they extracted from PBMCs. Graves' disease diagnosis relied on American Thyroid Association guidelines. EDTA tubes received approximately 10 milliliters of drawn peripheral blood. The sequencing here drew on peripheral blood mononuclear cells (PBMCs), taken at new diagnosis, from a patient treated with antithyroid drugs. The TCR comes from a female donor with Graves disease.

The CDR3 nucleotides are TGTGCCAGCAGCGCGGGGGGGGGTTCCTACAATGAGCAGTTCTTC. Translating it yields CASSAGGGSYNEQFF. The gene calls are TRBV9 and TRBJ2-1; TRBD2 matches 8 bases. V was pared by 3 bases and J by 1 base, with 3 bases of the junction left unmatched. Germline V gene sequence: CDR1 SGDLS, CDR2 YYNGEE. The CDR3 loop spans 15 amino acids.